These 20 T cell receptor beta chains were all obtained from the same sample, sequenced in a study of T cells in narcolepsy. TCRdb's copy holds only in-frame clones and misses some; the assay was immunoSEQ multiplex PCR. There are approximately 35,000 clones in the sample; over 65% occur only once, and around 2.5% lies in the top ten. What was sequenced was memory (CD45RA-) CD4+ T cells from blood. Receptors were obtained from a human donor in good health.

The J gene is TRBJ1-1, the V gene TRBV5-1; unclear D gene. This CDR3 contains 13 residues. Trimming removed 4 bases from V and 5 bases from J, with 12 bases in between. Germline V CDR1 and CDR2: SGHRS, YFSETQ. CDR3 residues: CASSEAGATEAFF. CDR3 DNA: TGCGCCAGCAGCGAGGCGGGTGCGACTGAAGCTTTCTTT.

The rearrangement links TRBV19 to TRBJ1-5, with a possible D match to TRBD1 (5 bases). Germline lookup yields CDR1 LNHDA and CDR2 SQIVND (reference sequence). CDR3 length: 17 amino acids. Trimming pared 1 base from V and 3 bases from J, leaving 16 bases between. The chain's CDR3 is CASSIGPGRFDNQPQHF. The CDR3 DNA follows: TGTGCCAGTAGTATAGGTCCGGGGCGATTTGACAATCAGCCCCAGCATTTT.

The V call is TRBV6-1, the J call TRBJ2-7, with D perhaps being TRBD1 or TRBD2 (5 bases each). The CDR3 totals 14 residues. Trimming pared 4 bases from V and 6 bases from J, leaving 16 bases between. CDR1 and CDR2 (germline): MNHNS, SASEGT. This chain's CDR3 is CASSGGELRSEQYF. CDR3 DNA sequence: TGTGCCAGCAGTGGAGGGGAGCTCCGTTCCGAGCAGTACTTC.

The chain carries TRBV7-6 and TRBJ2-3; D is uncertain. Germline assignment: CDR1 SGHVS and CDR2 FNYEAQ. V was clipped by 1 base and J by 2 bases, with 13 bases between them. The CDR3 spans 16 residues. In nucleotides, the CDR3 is TGTGCCAGCAGCTTAGGAGGTGCTAGATACACAGATACGCAGTATTTT. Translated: CASSLGGARYTDTQYF.

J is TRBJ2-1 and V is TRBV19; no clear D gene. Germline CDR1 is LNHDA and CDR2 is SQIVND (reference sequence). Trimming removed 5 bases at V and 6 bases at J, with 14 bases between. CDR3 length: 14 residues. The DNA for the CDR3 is TGTGCCAGTAGTCGGACGCGAGACACCAATGAGCAGTTCTTC. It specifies CASSRTRDTNEQFF.

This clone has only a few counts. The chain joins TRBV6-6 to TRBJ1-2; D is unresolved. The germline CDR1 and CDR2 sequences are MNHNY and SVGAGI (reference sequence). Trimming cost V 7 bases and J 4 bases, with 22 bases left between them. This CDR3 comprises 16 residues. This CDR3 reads CASTLGGQDYSYGYTF. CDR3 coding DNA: TGTGCCAGCACCTTGGGAGGGCAGGACTACAGCTATGGCTACACCTTC.

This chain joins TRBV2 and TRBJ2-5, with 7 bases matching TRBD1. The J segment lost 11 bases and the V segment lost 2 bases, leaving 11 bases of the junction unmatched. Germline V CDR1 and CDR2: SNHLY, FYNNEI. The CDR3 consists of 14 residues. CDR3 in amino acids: CASSETLDRVKQYF. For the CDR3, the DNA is TGTGCCAGCAGTGAAACGCTCGACAGGGTAAAGCAGTACTTC.

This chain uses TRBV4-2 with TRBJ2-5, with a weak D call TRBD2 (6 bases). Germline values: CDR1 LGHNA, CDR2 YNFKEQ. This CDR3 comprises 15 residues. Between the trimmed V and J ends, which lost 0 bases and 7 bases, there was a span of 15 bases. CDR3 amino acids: CASSQEVGRRGTQYF. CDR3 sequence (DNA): TGTGCCAGCAGCCAAGAGGTGGGACGGAGGGGGACCCAGTACTTC.

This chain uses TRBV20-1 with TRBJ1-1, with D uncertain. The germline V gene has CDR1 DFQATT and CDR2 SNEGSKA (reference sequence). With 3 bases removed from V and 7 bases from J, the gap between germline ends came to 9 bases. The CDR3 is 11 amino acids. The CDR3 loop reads CSASGRFEAFF. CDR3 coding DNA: TGCAGTGCTAGTGGACGTTTTGAAGCTTTCTTT.

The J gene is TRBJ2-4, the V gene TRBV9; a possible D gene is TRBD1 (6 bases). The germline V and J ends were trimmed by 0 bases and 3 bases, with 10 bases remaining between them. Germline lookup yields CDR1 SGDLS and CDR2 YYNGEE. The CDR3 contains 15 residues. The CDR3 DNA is TGTGCCAGCAGCGTAGAAGGGGGTATCAAAAACATTCAGTACTTC. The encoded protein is CASSVEGGIKNIQYF.

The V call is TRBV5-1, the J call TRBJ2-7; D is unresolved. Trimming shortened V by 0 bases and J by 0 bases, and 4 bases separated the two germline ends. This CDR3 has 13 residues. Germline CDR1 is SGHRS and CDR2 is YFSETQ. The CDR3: CASSLAVSYEQYF. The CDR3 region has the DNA TGCGCCAGCAGCTTGGCAGTCTCCTACGAGCAGTACTTC.

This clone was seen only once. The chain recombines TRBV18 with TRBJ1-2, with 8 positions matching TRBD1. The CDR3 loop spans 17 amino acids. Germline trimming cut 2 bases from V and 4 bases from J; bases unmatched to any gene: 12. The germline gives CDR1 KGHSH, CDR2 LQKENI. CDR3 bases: TGTGCCAGCTCACCAAAAGGGGCGGGGACAGGACTCTATGGCTACACCTTC. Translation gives CASSPKGAGTGLYGYTF.

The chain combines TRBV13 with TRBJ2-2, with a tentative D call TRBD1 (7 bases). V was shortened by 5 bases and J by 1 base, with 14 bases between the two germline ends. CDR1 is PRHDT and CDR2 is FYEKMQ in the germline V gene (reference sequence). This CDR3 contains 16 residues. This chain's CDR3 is CASSRNRGLNTGELFF. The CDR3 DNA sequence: TGTGCCAGCAGCCGTAACAGGGGACTGAACACCGGGGAGCTGTTTTTT.

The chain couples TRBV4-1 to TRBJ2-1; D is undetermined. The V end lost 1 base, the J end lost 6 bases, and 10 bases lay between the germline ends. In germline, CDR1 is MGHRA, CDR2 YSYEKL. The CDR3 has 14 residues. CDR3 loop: CASSQGDLGNEQFF. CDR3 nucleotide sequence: TGCGCCAGCAGCCAAGGAGACCTGGGCAATGAGCAGTTCTTC.

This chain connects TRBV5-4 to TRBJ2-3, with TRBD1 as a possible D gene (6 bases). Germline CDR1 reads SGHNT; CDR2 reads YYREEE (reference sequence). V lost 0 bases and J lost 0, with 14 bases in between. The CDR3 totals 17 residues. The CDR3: CASSLGLQGTSTDTQYF. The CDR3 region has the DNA TGTGCCAGCAGCTTGGGGCTACAGGGAACTAGCACAGATACGCAGTATTTT.

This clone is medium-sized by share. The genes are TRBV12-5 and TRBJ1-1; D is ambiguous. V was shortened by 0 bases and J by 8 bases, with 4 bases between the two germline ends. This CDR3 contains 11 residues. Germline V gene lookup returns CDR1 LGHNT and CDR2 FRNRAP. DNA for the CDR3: TGTGCTAGTGGTTTGGTACAGGAAGCTTTCTTT. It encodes CASGLVQEAFF.

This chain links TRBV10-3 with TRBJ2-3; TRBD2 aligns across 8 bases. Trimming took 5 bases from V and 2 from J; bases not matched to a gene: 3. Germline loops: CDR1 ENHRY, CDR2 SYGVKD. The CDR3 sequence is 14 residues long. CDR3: CAISSGGITDTQYF. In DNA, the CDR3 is TGTGCCATCAGTAGCGGGGGAATCACAGATACGCAGTATTTT.

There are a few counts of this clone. The CDR3 protein is CASSHWRWAEAFF. As DNA, the CDR3 is TGTGCCAGCAGCCATTGGAGGTGGGCTGAAGCTTTCTTT. V gene TRBV14 combines with J gene TRBJ1-1; D unclear. Germline CDR1 is SGHDN and CDR2 is FVKESK. CDR3 size: 13 residues. V gave up 3 bases and J gave up 6 bases, with 11 bases separating them.

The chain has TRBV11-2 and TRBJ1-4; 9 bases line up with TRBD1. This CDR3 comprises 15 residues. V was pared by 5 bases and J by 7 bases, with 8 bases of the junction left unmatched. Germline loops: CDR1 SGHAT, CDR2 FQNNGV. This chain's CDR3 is CASSKGTGWGEKLFF. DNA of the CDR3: TGTGCCAGCAGCAAAGGGACAGGGTGGGGTGAAAAACTGTTTTTT.

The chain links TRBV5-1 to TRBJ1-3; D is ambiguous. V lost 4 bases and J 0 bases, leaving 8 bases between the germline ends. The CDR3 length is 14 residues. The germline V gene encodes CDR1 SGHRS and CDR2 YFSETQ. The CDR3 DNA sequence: TGCGCCAGCAGCCCCGCGGCCTCTGGAAACACCATATATTTT. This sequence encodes CASSPAASGNTIYF.